These 10 T cell receptor beta chains originate from one sample sequenced in a study of shared clonotypes between healthy human individuals. Method: immunoSEQ multiplex PCR; TCRdb's copy keeps in-frame clones and lacks some. This sample has approximately 650,000 clones, with 95% to 96% found just once. Naive CD8 cells were CD45RO-negative, positively selected for CCR7, excluding terminally differentiated effector memory CD45RA+ cells. The source material was naive CD8+ T cells sorted from blood. These receptors originate from a woman in her twenties or thirties in good health.

This clone is a singleton in its sample. The chain is built from TRBV7-8 and TRBJ2-1, with TRBD2 matching over 14 bases. Germline CDR1 is SGHVS and CDR2 is FQNEAQ. The CDR3 runs 20 residues. J lost 3 bases, V lost 5 bases, and 15 bases had no gene match. The CDR3 region is CASSPRLAGGPDTIYNEQFF. The CDR3 nucleotides read TGTGCCAGCAGCCCCAGACTAGCGGGAGGGCCTGATACCATCTACAATGAGCAGTTCTTC.

The chain recombines TRBV2 with TRBJ1-1, with D perhaps TRBD1 (5 bases). Trimming shortened V by 9 bases and J by 5 bases, and 16 bases separated the two germline ends. There are 13 residues in the CDR3. Germline assignment: CDR1 SNHLY and CDR2 FYNNEI. Written as DNA, the CDR3 is TGTGCCAGACGCGAATTGGGGGGGACTGAAGCTTTCTTT. Its translation is CARRELGGTEAFF.

This clone was seen once. The chain recombines TRBV4-2 with TRBJ2-1; unclear D gene. The CDR3 length is 17 residues. The germline gives CDR1 LGHNA, CDR2 YNFKEQ. Trimming stripped 0 bases from V and 4 bases from J, with 16 bases between. The CDR3 is CASSQEETIGLYNEQFF. As DNA, the CDR3 is TGTGCCAGCAGCCAAGAAGAAACCATTGGCTTGTACAATGAGCAGTTCTTC.

There are a few counts of this clone. Other DNA sequences within the sample encode an identical CDR3. The rearrangement uses TRBV6-5 and TRBJ1-2; D is uncertain. CDR1 MNHEY and CDR2 SVGAGI come from the germline V gene. The V end lost 7 bases, the J end lost 3 bases, and 6 bases lay between the germline ends. The CDR3 contains 11 residues. CDR3 region: CASTGDYGYTF. In nucleotides, the CDR3 is TGTGCCAGCACCGGGGACTATGGCTACACCTTC.

The chain couples TRBV18 to TRBJ1-3; a possible D gene is TRBD1 (6 bases). The CDR3 is 17 amino acids. Germline V gene lookup returns CDR1 KGHSH and CDR2 LQKENI. V gave up 2 bases and J gave up 3 bases, with 17 bases separating them. CDR3 nucleotides: TGTGCCAGCTCACCATCACGGGGGGCGGATGGTGGAAACACCATATATTTT. It is translated as CASSPSRGADGGNTIYF.

The chain combines TRBV5-4 with TRBJ2-7, with D perhaps given as TRBD1 or TRBD2 (5 bases each). Trimming took off 3 bases at V and 2 bases at J, with 15 bases between the two ends. From germline, CDR1 is SGHNT and CDR2 YYREEE (reference sequence). The CDR3 runs to 15 residues. The CDR3 sequence is CASSSPRDGTYEQYF. Here the CDR3 DNA reads TGTGCCAGCAGCTCGCCTCGGGACGGAACCTACGAGCAGTACTTC.

Notes on this clone: Other DNA sequences in the same sample also yield this CDR3. The genes are TRBV18 and TRBJ1-1; D might be TRBD1 (6 bases). There are 11 residues in the CDR3. Trimming removed 3 bases at V and 8 bases at J, with 7 bases between. The V gene's germline CDR1 is KGHSH and CDR2 LQKENI. The CDR3 spells CASSPGTEAFF. In DNA form, the CDR3 reads TGTGCCAGCTCACCGGGGACAGAAGCTTTCTTT.

The chain has TRBV15 and TRBJ2-1, with 11 bases identical to TRBD2. Germline V gene sequence: CDR1 LNHNV, CDR2 YYDKDF (reference sequence). Losses at the gene ends were 9 bases for V and 5 bases for J; bases not matched to a gene: 6. The CDR3 contains 14 residues. The CDR3 nucleotides are TGTGCCACGGCGACTAGCGGGGTCGACAATGAGCAGTTCTTC. Its translation: CATATSGVDNEQFF.

The chain is built from TRBV5-6 and TRBJ2-7; D gene ambiguous. V lost 0 bases to trimming and J lost 5 bases, with 9 bases between them. In germline, CDR1 is SGHDT, CDR2 YYEEEE. The CDR3 totals 13 residues. DNA for the CDR3: TGTGCCAGCAGCTTGGGGACGTACGACGAGCAGTACTTC. It specifies CASSLGTYDEQYF.

The chain recombines TRBV2 with TRBJ2-2, with D possibly TRBD2 on 6 matching bases. V was pared by 9 bases and J by 0 bases, with 20 bases between. The CDR3 sequence is 17 residues long. Per germline, CDR1 SNHLY and CDR2 FYNNEI. This CDR3 is CASHWSREASNTGELFF. DNA for the CDR3: TGTGCCAGTCATTGGAGCAGGGAGGCCTCGAACACCGGGGAGCTGTTTTTT.